This TCR beta chain appears in the sequencing data of a study of graft-versus-host responses after intestinal transplantation. Overall study: All recipients were given anti-thymocyte globulin induction, and tacrolimus and steroids were then administered for three to four years.

Study-wide results and caveats: Levels of circulating GvH clones at their peak were associated with early post-transplant HvG declines. Recipient-marrow GvH clones were detected, some having first appeared in ileum or blood. Patients with graft-donor T cell macrochimerism had high graft-versus-host to host-versus-graft clonal ratios in allografts.

Concerning this clone itself: Antigen specificity is unknown.

Germline CDR1 is SNHLY and CDR2 is FYNNEI. The CDR3 is 15 amino acids. After removal of 2 bases from V and 3 bases from J, the junction contained 4 bases not matched to a gene. The table came from immunoSEQ multiplex PCR; TCRdb's copy has only in-frame clones and leaves some out. This table has 77,000 or so clones, 90% to 95% appearing once. The sequenced sample was unstimulated CD8+ T cells sorted from spleen or lymph node cells, obtained before intestinal transplant. This receptor was taken from a human donor who received an intestinal transplant. V and J are TRBV2 and TRBJ1-5; 7 nucleotides align to TRBD1. The CDR3 reads CASSEWDSSNQPQHF. The CDR3 DNA sequence: TGTGCCAGCAGTGAATGGGACAGCTCCAATCAGCCCCAGCATTTT.